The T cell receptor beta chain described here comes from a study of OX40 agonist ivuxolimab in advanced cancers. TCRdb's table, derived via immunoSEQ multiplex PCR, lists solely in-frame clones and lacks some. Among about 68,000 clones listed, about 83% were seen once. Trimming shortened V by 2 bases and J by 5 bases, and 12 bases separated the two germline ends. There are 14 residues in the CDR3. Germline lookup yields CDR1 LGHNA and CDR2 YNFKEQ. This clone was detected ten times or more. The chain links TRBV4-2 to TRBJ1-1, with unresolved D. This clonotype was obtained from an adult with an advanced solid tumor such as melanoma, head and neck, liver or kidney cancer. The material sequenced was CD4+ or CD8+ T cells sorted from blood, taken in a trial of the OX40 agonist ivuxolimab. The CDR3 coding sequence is TGTGCCAGCAGCCAACCGCGGCAGTCTACTGAAGCTTTCTTT. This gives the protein CASSQPRQSTEAFF.